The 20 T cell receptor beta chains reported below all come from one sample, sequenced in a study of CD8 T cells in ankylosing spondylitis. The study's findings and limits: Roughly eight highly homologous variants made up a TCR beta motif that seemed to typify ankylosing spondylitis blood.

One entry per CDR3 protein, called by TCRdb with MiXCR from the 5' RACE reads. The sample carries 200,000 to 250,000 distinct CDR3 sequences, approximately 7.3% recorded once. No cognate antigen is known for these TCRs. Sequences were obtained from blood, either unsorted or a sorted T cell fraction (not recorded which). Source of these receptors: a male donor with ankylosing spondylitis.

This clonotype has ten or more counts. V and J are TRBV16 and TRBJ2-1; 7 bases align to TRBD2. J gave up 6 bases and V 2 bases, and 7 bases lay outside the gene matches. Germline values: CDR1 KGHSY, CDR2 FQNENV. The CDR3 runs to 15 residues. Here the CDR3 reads CASSQGGLGANEQFF. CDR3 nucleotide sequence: TGTGCCAGCAGCCAAGGCGGACTAGGCGCCAATGAGCAGTTCTTC.

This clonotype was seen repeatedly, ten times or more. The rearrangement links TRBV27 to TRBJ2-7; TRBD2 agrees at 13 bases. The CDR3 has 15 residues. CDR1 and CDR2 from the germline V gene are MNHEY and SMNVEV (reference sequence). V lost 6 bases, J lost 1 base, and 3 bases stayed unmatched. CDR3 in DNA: TGTGCCAGCAGACTAGCGGGAGGGCCGTCCTACGAGCAGTACTTC. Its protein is CASRLAGGPSYEQYF.

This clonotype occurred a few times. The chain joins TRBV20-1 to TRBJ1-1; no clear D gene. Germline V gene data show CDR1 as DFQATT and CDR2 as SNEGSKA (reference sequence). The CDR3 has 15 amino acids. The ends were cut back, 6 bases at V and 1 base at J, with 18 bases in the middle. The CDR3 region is CSARLPGLRNTEAFF. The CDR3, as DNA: TGCAGTGCCCGACTCCCGGGCTTAAGGAACACTGAAGCTTTCTTT.

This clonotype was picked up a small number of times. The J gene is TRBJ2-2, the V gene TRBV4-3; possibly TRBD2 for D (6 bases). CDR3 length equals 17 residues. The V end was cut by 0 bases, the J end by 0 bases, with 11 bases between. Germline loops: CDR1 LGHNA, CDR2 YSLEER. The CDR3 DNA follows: TGCGCCAGCAGCCAAGATCGGGCTAGCGCGAACACCGGGGAGCTGTTTTTT. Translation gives CASSQDRASANTGELFF.

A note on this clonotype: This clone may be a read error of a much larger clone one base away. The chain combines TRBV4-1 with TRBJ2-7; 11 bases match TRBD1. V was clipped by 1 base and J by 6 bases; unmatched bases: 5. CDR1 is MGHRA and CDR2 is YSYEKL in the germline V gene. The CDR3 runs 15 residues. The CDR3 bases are TGCGCCAGCAGCCAAGGGACAGGGGGCTGGGGCGAGCAGTACGTC. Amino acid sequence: CASSQGTGGWGEQYV.

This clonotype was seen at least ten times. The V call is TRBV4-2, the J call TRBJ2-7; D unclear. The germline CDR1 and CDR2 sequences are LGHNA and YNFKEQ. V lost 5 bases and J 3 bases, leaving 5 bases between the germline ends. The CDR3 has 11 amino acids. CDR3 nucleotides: TGTGCCAGCAGCGGGAACTACGAGCAGTACTTC. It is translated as CASSGNYEQYF.

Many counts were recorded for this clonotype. In nucleotides, the CDR3 is TGTGCCAGCAGCGGGGGGACAGCCCCATATGGCTACACCTTC. It encodes CASSGGTAPYGYTF. The gene calls are TRBV27 and TRBJ1-2; 7 positions match TRBD1. CDR1 is MNHEY, CDR2 SMNVEV, per germline (reference sequence). CDR3 length: 14 amino acids. The V gene end was trimmed by 6 bases and the J gene end by 5 bases; junction bases not matched to a gene: 9.

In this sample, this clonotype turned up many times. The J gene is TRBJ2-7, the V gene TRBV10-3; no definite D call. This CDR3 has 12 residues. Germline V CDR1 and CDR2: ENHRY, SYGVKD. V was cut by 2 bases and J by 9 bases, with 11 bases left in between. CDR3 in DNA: TGTGCCATCAGTGAGAGCCCGCTTGGGCAGTACTTC. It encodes CAISESPLGQYF.

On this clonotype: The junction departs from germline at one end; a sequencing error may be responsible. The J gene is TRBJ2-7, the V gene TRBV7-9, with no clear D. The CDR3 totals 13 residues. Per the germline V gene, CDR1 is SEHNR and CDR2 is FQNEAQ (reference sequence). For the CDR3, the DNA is TGTGCCAGCAGCGTAGCCCCACCACACGAGCAGTACTTC. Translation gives CASSVAPPHEQYF.

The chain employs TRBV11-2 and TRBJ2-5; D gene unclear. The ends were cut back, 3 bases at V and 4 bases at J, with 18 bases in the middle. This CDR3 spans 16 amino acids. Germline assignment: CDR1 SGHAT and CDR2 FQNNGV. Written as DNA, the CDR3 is TGTGCCAGCAGCTTGGGGTTAAAGCTAGGTGGAGAGACCCAGTACTTC. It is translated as CASSLGLKLGGETQYF. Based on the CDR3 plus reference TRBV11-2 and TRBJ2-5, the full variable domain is EAGVAQSPRYKIIEKRQSVAFWCNPISGHATLYWYQQILGQGPKLLIQFQNNGVVDDSQLPKDRFSAERLKGVDSTLKIQPAKLEDSAVYLCASSLGLKLGGETQYFGPGTRLLVL.

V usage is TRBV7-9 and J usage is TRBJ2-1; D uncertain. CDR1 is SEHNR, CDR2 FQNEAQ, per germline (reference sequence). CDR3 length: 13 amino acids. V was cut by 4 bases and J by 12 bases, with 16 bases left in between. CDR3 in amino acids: CASSSIGPSGQFF. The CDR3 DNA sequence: TGTGCCAGCAGCTCTATCGGCCCCTCGGGGCAGTTCTTC.

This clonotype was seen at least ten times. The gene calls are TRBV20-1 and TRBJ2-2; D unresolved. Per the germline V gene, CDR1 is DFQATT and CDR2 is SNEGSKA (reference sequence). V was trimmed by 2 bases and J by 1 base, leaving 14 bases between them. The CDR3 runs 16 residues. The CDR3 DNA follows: TGCAGTGCTAGAATCATACCGAGTTTGAACACCGGGGAGCTGTTTTTT. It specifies CSARIIPSLNTGELFF.

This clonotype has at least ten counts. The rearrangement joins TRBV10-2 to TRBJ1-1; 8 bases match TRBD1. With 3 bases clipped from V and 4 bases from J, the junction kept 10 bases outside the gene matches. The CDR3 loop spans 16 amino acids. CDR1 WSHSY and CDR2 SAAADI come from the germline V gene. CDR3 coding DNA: TGCGCCAGCAGTGACGGGACAGGAGGCCGTGGCACTGAAGCTTTCTTT. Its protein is CASSDGTGGRGTEAFF.

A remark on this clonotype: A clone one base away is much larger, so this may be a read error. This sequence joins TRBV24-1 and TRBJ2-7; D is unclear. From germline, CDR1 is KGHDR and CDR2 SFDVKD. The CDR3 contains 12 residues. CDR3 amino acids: CATSRQAHEQYF. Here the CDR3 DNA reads TGTGCAACCAGCCGCCAAGCCCACGAGCAGTACTTC.

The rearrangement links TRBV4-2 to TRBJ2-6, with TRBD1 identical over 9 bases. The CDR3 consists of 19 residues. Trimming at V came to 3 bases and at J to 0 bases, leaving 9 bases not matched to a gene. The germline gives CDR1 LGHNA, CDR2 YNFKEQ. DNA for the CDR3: TGTGCCAGCAGCCAGGTAGTGGGACAGGGTAGCTCTGGGGCCAACGTCCTGACTTTC. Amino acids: CASSQVVGQGSSGANVLTF.

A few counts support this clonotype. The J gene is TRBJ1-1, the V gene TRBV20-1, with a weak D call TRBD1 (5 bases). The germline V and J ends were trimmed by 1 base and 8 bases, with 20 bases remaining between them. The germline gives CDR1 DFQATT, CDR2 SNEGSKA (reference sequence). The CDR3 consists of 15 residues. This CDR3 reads CSARALKDTENEAFF. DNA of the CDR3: TGCAGTGCTAGAGCCCTAAAGGACACGGAGAACGAAGCTTTCTTT.

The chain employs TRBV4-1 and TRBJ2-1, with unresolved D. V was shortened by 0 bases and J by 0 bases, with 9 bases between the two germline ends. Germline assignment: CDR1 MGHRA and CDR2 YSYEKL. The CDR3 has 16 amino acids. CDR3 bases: TGCGCCAGCAGCCAAGAGTACGTTGGCTCCTACAATGAGCAGTTCTTC. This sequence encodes CASSQEYVGSYNEQFF.

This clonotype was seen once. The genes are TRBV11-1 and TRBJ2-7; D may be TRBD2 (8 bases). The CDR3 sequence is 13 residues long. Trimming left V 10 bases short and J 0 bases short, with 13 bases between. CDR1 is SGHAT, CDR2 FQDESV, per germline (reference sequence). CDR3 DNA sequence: TGTGCCACCAGGGGGACTAGCTCCTACGAGCAGTACTTC. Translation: CATRGTSSYEQYF. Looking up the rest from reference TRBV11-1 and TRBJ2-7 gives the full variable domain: EAEVAQSPRYKITEKSQAVAFWCDPISGHATLYWYRQILGQGPELLVQFQDESVVDDSQLPKDRFSAERLKGVDSTLKIQPAELGDSAMYLCATRGTSSYEQYFGPGTRLTVT.

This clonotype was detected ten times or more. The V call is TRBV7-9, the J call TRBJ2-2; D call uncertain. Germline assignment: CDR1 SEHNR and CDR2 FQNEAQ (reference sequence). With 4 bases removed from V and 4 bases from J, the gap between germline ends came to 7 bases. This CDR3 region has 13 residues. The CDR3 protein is CASSWTPTGELFF. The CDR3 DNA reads TGTGCCAGCAGCTGGACCCCCACCGGGGAGCTGTTTTTT.

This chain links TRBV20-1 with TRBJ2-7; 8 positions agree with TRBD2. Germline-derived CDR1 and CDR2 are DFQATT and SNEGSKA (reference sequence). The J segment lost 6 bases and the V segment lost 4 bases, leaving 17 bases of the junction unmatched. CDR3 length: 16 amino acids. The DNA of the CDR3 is TGCAGTGCTAACGCCTTGGAAGCGGGAGTGCCGGTCGAGCAGTACTTC. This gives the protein CSANALEAGVPVEQYF.